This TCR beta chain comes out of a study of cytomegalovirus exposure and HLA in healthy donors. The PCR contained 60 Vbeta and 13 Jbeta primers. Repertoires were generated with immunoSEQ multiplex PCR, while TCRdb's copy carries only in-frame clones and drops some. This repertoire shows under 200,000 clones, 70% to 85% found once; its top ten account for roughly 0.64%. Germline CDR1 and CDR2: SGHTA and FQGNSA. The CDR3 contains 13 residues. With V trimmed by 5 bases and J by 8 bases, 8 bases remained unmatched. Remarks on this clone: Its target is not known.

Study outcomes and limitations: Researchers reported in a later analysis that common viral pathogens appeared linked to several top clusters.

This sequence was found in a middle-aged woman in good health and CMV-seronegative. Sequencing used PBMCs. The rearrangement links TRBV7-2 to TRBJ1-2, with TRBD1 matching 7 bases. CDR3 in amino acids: CASSSDRAKGYTF. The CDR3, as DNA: TGTGCCAGCAGCAGTGACAGGGCGAAGGGCTACACCTTC.